The 11 T cell receptor beta chains below all came from one sample that was sequenced in a study of cytomegalovirus exposure and HLA in healthy donors. Primers for the PCR totalled 60 Vbeta and 13 Jbeta. Libraries were prepared by immunoSEQ multiplex PCR; TCRdb keeps only in-frame clonotypes and omits some of them. Of about 89,000 clones listed, roughly 76% are singletons. Sequenced sample: PBMCs. The source of these receptors is a male donor in good health and CMV-seronegative.

This clone showed up just a few times. The rearrangement links TRBV7-9 to TRBJ2-3; the match to TRBD1 covers 7 bases. V was clipped by 0 bases and J by 0 bases; unmatched bases: 0. Germline lookup yields CDR1 SEHNR and CDR2 FQNEAQ (reference sequence). There are 15 residues in the CDR3. DNA for the CDR3: TGTGCCAGCAGCTTAGCGACAGGGAGCACAGATACGCAGTATTTT. Residues: CASSLATGSTDTQYF.

The chain joins TRBV19 to TRBJ1-4, with D possibly TRBD1 on 6 matching bases. V was cut by 7 bases and J by 5 bases, with 8 bases left in between. CDR1 and CDR2 from the germline V gene are LNHDA and SQIVND (reference sequence). The CDR3 length is 12 residues. The CDR3 coding sequence is TGTGCCAGTAACCAGGGGAATGAAAAACTGTTTTTT. Its protein product is CASNQGNEKLFF.

The chain carries TRBV19 and TRBJ2-2, with 12 nucleotides matching TRBD2. V trimming: 5 bases; J trimming: 9 bases; junction bases outside the gene matches: 13. Germline V gene sequence: CDR1 LNHDA, CDR2 SQIVND (reference sequence). The CDR3 sequence is 17 residues long. The DNA of the CDR3 is TGTGCCAGTAGTGCCTACCAGACTAGCGGGAGCCCCTGGGAGCTGTTTTTT. Its translation: CASSAYQTSGSPWELFF.

This clone has a handful of counts. The chain is built from TRBV7-2 and TRBJ2-1; 9 nucleotides match TRBD2. Unmatched junction bases numbered 7, after V lost 1 base and J lost 9 bases. The CDR3 is made up of 15 amino acids. The V gene's germline CDR1 is SGHTA and CDR2 FQGNSA. In DNA, the CDR3 is TGTGCCAGCAGCTTAGTAAGGCGGGGGGGACGTGAGCAGTTCTTC. It codes for CASSLVRRGGREQFF.

V usage is TRBV7-6 and J usage is TRBJ2-6, with no clear D. V lost 5 bases and J 0 bases, leaving 11 bases between the germline ends. The CDR3 is 16 amino acids. Germline assignment: CDR1 SGHVS and CDR2 FNYEAQ. CDR3 sequence (DNA): TGTGCCAGCAGCCAACCCACTCACTCTGGGGCCAACGTCCTGACTTTC. Translating gives CASSQPTHSGANVLTF.

The rearrangement joins TRBV19 to TRBJ2-7, with a possible D match to TRBD1 (5 bases). The V end was cut by 1 base, the J end by 2 bases, with 12 bases between. This CDR3 has 15 residues. Per germline, CDR1 LNHDA and CDR2 SQIVND (reference sequence). Written as DNA, the CDR3 is TGTGCCAGTAGTATAGGGGGCCAGGACGCCTACGAGCAGTACTTC. Translating gives CASSIGGQDAYEQYF.

The CDR3 nucleotides are TGTGCCAGCAGTTACTCACAGGGGATTGGGGGCTATGGCTACACCTTC. Translation: CASSYSQGIGGYGYTF. The chain is built from TRBV6-6 and TRBJ1-2; the match to TRBD1 covers 7 bases. V lost 0 bases and J lost 4; bases outside the gene matches: 8. Germline CDR1 and CDR2: MNHNY and SVGAGI (reference sequence). This CDR3 has 16 amino acids.

The chain combines TRBV27 with TRBJ2-1, with D possibly matching TRBD1 (7 bases). CDR1 MNHEY and CDR2 SMNVEV come from the germline V gene (reference sequence). The V and J ends lost 5 bases and 1 base respectively, with 18 bases between them. The CDR3 sequence is 17 residues long. In DNA, the CDR3 is TGTGCCAGCAGTAGCCAGGGGGGTCCTTTTTCCTACAATGAGCAGTTCTTC. It translates to CASSSQGGPFSYNEQFF.

The rearrangement uses TRBV7-2 and TRBJ1-5; D is ambiguous. V gave up 5 bases and J gave up 7 bases, with 21 bases separating them. The CDR3 spans 16 residues. Germline values: CDR1 SGHTA, CDR2 FQGNSA. The CDR3 protein is CASSVVGSPEGQPQHF. The CDR3 DNA is TGTGCCAGCAGCGTTGTCGGGTCTCCCGAGGGACAGCCCCAGCATTTT.

The chain uses TRBV7-2 and TRBJ1-3; a weak D match, TRBD1 (5 bases). Trimming removed 5 bases from V and 2 bases from J, with 7 bases in between. The CDR3 has 13 residues. Looked up from germline, CDR1 is SGHTA and CDR2 is FQGNSA. The CDR3 DNA follows: TGTGCCAGCAGCCCGACAGCTGGAAACACCATATATTTT. Residues: CASSPTAGNTIYF.

This clone was found a few times. This chain connects TRBV6-5 to TRBJ1-1, with a weak D call TRBD1 (6 bases). V was shortened by 6 bases and J by 11 bases, with 16 bases between the two germline ends. CDR3 length: 12 residues. Germline assignment: CDR1 MNHEY and CDR2 SVGAGI. The CDR3 nucleotides read TGTGCCAGCAGCCCCTCTGGGGGCCTCGCTTTCTTT. Its protein is CASSPSGGLAFF.